The T cell receptor (beta chain) described here comes from a study of blood T cell repertoires in COVID-19. V was pared by 3 bases and J by 0 bases, with 4 bases of the junction left unmatched. Germline CDR1 SQVTM, CDR2 ANQGSEA. The CDR3 runs to 15 residues. Authors' analysis steps: Amplified reference gene primers provided the basis for estimating nucleated cell counts. Here immunoSEQ multiplex PCR was the method, and the copy in TCRdb shows in-frame clones only, minus some. V and J calls and clone size are given by that table; D and trimming were obtained from the DNA. The sample records approximately 90,000 clones, more than 75% being singletons.

Specimen: peripheral blood. This clonotype was sampled from a human donor in a cohort sampled during active COVID-19. The gene calls are TRBV29-1 and TRBJ2-1, with TRBD2 matching 8 bases. The CDR3 protein is CSVEERETSYNEQFF. The CDR3, as DNA: TGCAGCGTTGAGGAGCGGGAGACCTCCTACAATGAGCAGTTCTTC.